Listed below are T cell receptor beta chains from one sample, sequenced in a study of T cell repertoires in aging, cancer and after chemotherapy. TCRdb recomputed calls from the multiplex PCR reads with MiXCR, one row per CDR3 protein. The sample lists 9,000 or so distinct CDR3 sequences, around a quarter seen once, with roughly 13% in the top ten. Source material: blood. The receptors originated from a human donor with a blood cancer. The donor label of this sample is uncertain. CDR3s include the opening cysteine and the closing phenylalanine or tryptophan. D genes are given only for firm matches. The listing skips clone size in some rows; elsewhere it reads once, few, many or a size class.

clone_size	v_call	j_call	d_call	cdr3_aa	cdr3_nt
NA	TRBV9	TRBJ2-7	NA	CASSADAPSSYEQYF	TGTGCCAGCAGCGCCGACGCCCCGAGCTCCTACGAGCAGTACTTC
NA	TRBV24-1	TRBJ2-5	TRBD1	CATSDTTGGRETQYF	TGTGCCACCAGTGATACGACAGGGGGTAGGGAGACCCAGTACTTC
NA	TRBV10-2	TRBJ1-1	NA	CASVTGTTGTEAFF	TGCGCCAGCGTCACGGGCACAACGGGCACTGAAGCTTTCTTT
NA	TRBV10-1	TRBJ2-1	TRBD1	CASSAGGIEQFF	TGCGCCAGCTCCGCAGGGGGCATTGAGCAGTTCTTC
NA	TRBV7-6	TRBJ1-2	NA	CASSDRYGYTF	TGTGCCAGCAGCGATAGATATGGCTACACCTTC
NA	TRBV4-1	TRBJ2-2	NA	CASSQEGLNTGELFF	TGCGCCAGCAGCCAAGAAGGTCTGAACACCGGGGAGCTGTTTTTT
medium-sized	TRBV19	TRBJ2-7	NA	CASSTSGLTENYEQYF	TGTGCCAGTAGTACCTCTGGACTCACCGAAAACTACGAGCAGTACTTC
NA	TRBV10-2	TRBJ1-2	TRBD1	CASSLSGGNDYGYTF	TGCGCCAGCAGTCTGTCAGGGGGCAATGACTATGGCTACACCTTC
medium-sized	TRBV18	TRBJ2-1	TRBD1	CASSPWDSAYNEQFF	TGTGCCAGCTCACCCTGGGACAGCGCCTACAATGAGCAGTTCTTC
few	TRBV24-1	TRBJ2-1	TRBD2	CATSDVTSFSEQFF	TGTGCCACCAGTGACGTGACTAGCTTCAGTGAGCAGTTCTTC
NA	TRBV5-1	TRBJ2-3	NA	CASSLASSSTDTQYF	TGCGCCAGCAGCTTAGCAAGTAGTAGCACAGATACGCAGTATTTT
medium-sized	TRBV6-6	TRBJ2-1	NA	CASSYFLDHNEQFF	TGTGCCAGCAGTTACTTCCTAGATCACAATGAGCAGTTCTTC
few	TRBV6-1	TRBJ2-5	NA	CASNLMLRREETQYF	TGTGCCAGCAACCTAATGCTGAGGAGGGAAGAGACCCAGTACTTC
medium-sized	TRBV29-1	TRBJ1-1	NA	CSVEYGGTEAFF	TGCAGCGTTGAATACGGGGGCACTGAAGCTTTCTTT
medium-sized	TRBV7-6	TRBJ2-2	TRBD2	CASSLDVAGAPGELFF	TGTGCCAGCAGCTTAGATGTAGCGGGAGCTCCCGGGGAGCTGTTTTTT
medium-sized	TRBV27	TRBJ2-6	TRBD2	CASSLTSYPGANVLTF	TGTGCCAGCAGTCTGACTAGCTATCCTGGGGCCAACGTCCTGACTTTC
few	TRBV11-2	TRBJ2-5	NA	CASSFQGVKTQYF	TGTGCCAGCAGCTTTCAGGGTGTGAAGACCCAGTACTTC
many	TRBV7-6	TRBJ2-1	TRBD2	CASSQGLVGYNEQFF	TGTGCCAGCAGCCAAGGACTAGTCGGATACAATGAGCAGTTCTTC
medium-sized	TRBV19	TRBJ1-5	NA	CASRQVINQPQHF	TGTGCCAGTAGGCAGGTAATCAATCAGCCCCAGCATTTT
medium-sized	TRBV7-9	TRBJ2-2	NA	CASSSPAGEFGELFF	TGTGCCAGCAGCTCCCCGGCAGGGGAGTTCGGGGAGCTGTTTTTT